Given below is one TCR beta chain in context. The sample originates from a study of immune evolution from preneoplasia to lung adenocarcinoma. Assay used: immunoSEQ multiplex PCR; TCRdb lists only in-frame clones, some missing. The repertoire holds fewer than 10,000 clones, with 78% as singletons. The CDR3 length is 16 residues. The V gene's germline CDR1 is SGHVS and CDR2 FQNEAQ. J lost 6 bases, V lost 6 bases, and 10 bases had no gene match. This sequence was found in an older donor with lung adenocarcinoma. The V call is TRBV7-8, the J call TRBJ2-7; 14 nucleotides line up with TRBD2. Sequencing used FFPE minimally invasive lung adenocarcinoma tissue. CDR3 sequence reads: CASSRGTSGSRSEQYF. CDR3 DNA: TGTGCCAGCAGTCGCGGGACTAGCGGGAGTCGTAGCGAGCAGTACTTC.